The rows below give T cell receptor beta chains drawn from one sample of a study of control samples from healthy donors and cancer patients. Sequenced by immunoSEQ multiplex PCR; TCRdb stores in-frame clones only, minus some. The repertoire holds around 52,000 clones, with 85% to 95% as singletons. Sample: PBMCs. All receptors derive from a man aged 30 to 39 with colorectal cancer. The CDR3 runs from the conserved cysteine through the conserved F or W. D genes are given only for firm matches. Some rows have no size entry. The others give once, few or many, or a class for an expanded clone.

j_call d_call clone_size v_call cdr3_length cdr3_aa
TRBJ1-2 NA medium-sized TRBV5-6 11 CASSLEDGYTF
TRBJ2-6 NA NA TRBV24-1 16 CATSDLGENGANVLTF
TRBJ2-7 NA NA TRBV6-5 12 CASSDLIREQYF
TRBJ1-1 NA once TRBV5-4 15 CASSARRGSDTEAFF
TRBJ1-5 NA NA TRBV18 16 CASSPSGGNSNQPQHF
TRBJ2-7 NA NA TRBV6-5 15 CASSYSNGETYEQYF
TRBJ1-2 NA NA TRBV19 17 CASSIRVRGRGDYGYTF
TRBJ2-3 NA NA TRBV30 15 CAWSPLGRGTDTQYF
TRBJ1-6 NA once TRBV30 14 CAWSAAGAPSPLHF
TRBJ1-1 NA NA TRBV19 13 CASSIRSYYEAFF
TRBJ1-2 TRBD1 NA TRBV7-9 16 CASSQSSGTGVNGYTF
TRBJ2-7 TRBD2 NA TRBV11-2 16 CASTPPGGGSSYEQYF
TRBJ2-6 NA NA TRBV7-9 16 CASSHRASSGANVLTF
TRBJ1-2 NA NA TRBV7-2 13 CASSLRQTNGYTF
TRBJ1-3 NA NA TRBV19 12 CASWTGGNTIYF
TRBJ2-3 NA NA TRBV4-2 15 CASSQRGASTDTQYF
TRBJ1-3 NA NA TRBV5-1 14 CASSLTLSGNTIYF
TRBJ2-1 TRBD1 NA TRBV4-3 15 CASSQDRTGLVEQFF
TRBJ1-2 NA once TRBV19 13 CASSMTATYGYTF
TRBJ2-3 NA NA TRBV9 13 CASSGGASDTQYF
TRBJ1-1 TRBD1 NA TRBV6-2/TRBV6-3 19 CASSSPALGQGKGNTEAFF
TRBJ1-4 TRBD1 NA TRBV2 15 CASRSRAGGVEKLFF
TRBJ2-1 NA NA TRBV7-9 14 CASSLTSVDNEQFF
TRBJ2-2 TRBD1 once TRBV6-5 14 CASRPSGQSGELFF
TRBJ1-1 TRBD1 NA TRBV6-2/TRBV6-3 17 CASSYSTQGWSSTEAFF
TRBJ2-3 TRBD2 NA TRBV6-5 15 CASMMERGGLDTQYF
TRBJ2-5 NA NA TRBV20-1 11 CSARPEETQYF
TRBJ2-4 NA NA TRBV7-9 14 CASSLVGNKNIQYF
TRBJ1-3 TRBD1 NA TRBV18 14 CASSRDRDGNTIYF
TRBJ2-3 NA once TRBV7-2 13 CASSFFFTDTQYF
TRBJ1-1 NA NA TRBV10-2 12 CASRSQNTEAFF
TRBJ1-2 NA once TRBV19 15 CASSIQGVIGDGYTF
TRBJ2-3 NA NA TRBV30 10 CASSLDTQYF
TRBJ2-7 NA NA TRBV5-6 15 CASSLGSGVSYEQYF